The 27 T cell receptor beta chains given below trace back to one sample, sequenced in a study of blood T cell repertoires in COVID-19. This table comes from immunoSEQ multiplex PCR, and its TCRdb copy is limited to in-frame clones, with some not included. Of fewer than 300,000 clones listed, around 79% are singletons. The sequenced sample consisted of peripheral blood. The receptors come from a woman older than 75 with acute or convalescent COVID-19.

This sequence joins TRBV5-1 and TRBJ2-3, with TRBD1 matching over 10 bases. Looked up from germline, CDR1 is SGHRS and CDR2 is YFSETQ. J gave up 0 bases and V 0 bases, and 19 bases lay outside the gene matches. This CDR3 is 22 amino acids long. The CDR3 DNA reads TGCGCCAGCAGCTTGGTTTCGGGACAGGGGTCCAAAACCAAACATAGCACAGATACGCAGTATTTT. Translated: CASSLVSGQGSKTKHSTDTQYF.

This chain links TRBV6-4 with TRBJ1-6; 8 nucleotides agree with TRBD1. Germline values: CDR1 MRHNA, CDR2 SNTAGT. With 5 bases clipped from V and 4 bases from J, the junction kept 4 bases outside the gene matches. The CDR3 is made up of 15 amino acids. The CDR3 region is CASSLRDRYNSPLHF. The CDR3 nucleotides are TGTGCCAGCAGTCTCCGGGACAGGTATAATTCACCCCTCCACTTT.

CDR3 sequence: CASSLMTRARGTGELFF. The CDR3 coding sequence is TGTGCCAGCAGCTTAATGACGCGGGCTCGGGGCACCGGGGAGCTGTTTTTT. This chain links TRBV7-8 with TRBJ2-2; the D gene is possibly TRBD2 (5 bases). Germline V gene data show CDR1 as SGHVS and CDR2 as FQNEAQ. The CDR3 has 17 amino acids. V was trimmed by 2 bases and J by 4 bases, leaving 17 bases between them.

Concerning this clone: One end of the junction does not line up with germline, which may come from a read error. The V and J genes are TRBV3-1 (or the pseudogene TRBV3-2) and TRBJ2-1; 8 bases align to TRBD2. CDR3 length: 15 residues. Germline V lookup: CDR1 LGHDT, CDR2 YNNKEL (reference sequence). CDR3 residues: CASSPLVGPGGPGVF. In DNA form, the CDR3 reads TGTGCCAGCAGCCCTCTAGTAGGGCCGGGAGGGCCAGGGGTCTTC.

This clone was detected once. V is TRBV3-1 (or the pseudogene TRBV3-2) and J is TRBJ2-7; D possibly corresponds to TRBD2 (5 bases). The ends were cut back, 1 base at V and 6 bases at J, with 10 bases in the middle. The CDR3 consists of 13 residues. Germline CDR1 LGHDT, CDR2 YNNKEL (reference sequence). In DNA form, the CDR3 reads TGTGCCAGCAGCCAAGGAGGGTGGGCCGAGCAGTACTTC. This codes for CASSQGGWAEQYF.

The V call is TRBV18, the J call TRBJ2-7; a weak D match, TRBD1 (6 bases). Trimming removed 3 bases from V and 2 bases from J, with 8 bases in between. Germline V gives CDR1 KGHSH, CDR2 LQKENI. The CDR3 contains 13 residues. The CDR3 DNA reads TGTGCCAGCTCACCTTGGACAGCCTACGAGCAGTACTTC. Its protein product is CASSPWTAYEQYF.

In its sample, this clone was seen once. The rearrangement joins TRBV5-4 to TRBJ1-1; 7 bases map to TRBD1. The V and J ends lost 4 bases and 4 bases, in that order; junction bases with no gene match: 13. CDR1 is SGHNT, CDR2 YYREEE, per germline (reference sequence). The CDR3 has 16 amino acids. In DNA form, the CDR3 reads TGTGCCAGCAGCGTCAACAGGGGCGTACGGGGCACTGAAGCTTTCTTT. Encoded protein: CASSVNRGVRGTEAFF.

This clone has a single count. This sequence joins TRBV21-1 and TRBJ1-2. TRBV21-1 is termed a pseudogene. CDR3 length: 17 amino acids. CDR3: CASSPSLPGTSRVGYTF. CDR3 sequence (DNA): TGTGCCAGCAGCCCCTCTCTACCGGGAACTAGCAGGGTGGGCTACACCTTC.

V gene TRBV5-1 combines with J gene TRBJ2-7, with 9 bases that match TRBD1. Losses at the gene ends were 0 bases for V and 4 bases for J; bases not matched to a gene: 2. The CDR3 contains 14 residues. CDR1 is SGHRS and CDR2 is YFSETQ in the germline V gene. CDR3 DNA: TGCGCCAGCAGCTTGGACAGGGGGCTTTACGAGCAGTACTTC. It encodes CASSLDRGLYEQYF. Looking up the rest from reference TRBV5-1 and TRBJ2-7 gives the full variable domain: KAGVTQTPRYLIKTRGQQVTLSCSPISGHRSVSWYQQTPGQGLQFLFEYFSETQRNKGNFPGRFSGRQFSNSRSEMNVSTLELGDSALYLCASSLDRGLYEQYFGPGTRLTVT.

The chain recombines TRBV14 with TRBJ2-7; 7 bases match TRBD1. The CDR3 has 15 residues. The V gene's germline CDR1 is SGHDN and CDR2 FVKESK. Trimming took 0 bases from V and 6 from J; bases not matched to a gene: 8. This chain's CDR3 is CASSQDRGTTGEQYF. CDR3 DNA: TGTGCCAGCAGCCAAGACAGGGGGACAACTGGCGAGCAGTACTTC. The variable domain in full, completed from reference TRBV14 and TRBJ2-7, reads EAGVTQFPSHSVIEKGQTVTLRCDPISGHDNLYWYRRVMGKEIKFLLHFVKESKQDESGMPNNRFLAERTGGTYSTLKVQPAELEDSGVYFCASSQDRGTTGEQYFGPGTRLTVT.

This clone came up a few times. The chain combines TRBV5-1 with TRBJ1-2, with TRBD1 as a possible D gene (6 bases). V lost 2 bases, J lost 8 bases, and 19 bases lay in between. Germline lookup yields CDR1 SGHRS and CDR2 YFSETQ. This CDR3 has 15 amino acids. CDR3: CASSFGQGSVEGYTF. In DNA form, the CDR3 reads TGCGCCAGCAGCTTCGGGCAGGGGTCGGTAGAGGGCTACACCTTC. Full variable domain (missing parts from reference TRBV5-1 and TRBJ1-2): KAGVTQTPRYLIKTRGQQVTLSCSPISGHRSVSWYQQTPGQGLQFLFEYFSETQRNKGNFPGRFSGRQFSNSRSEMNVSTLELGDSALYLCASSFGQGSVEGYTFGSGTRLTVV.

This clone has a handful of counts. The chain uses TRBV27 and TRBJ1-1; maybe TRBD1 (5 bases). CDR1 and CDR2 (germline): MNHEY, SMNVEV (reference sequence). There are 14 residues in the CDR3. V was pared by 6 bases and J by 4 bases, with 15 bases between. The CDR3 sequence is CASRRGGGGTEAFF. In nucleotides, the CDR3 is TGTGCCAGCAGACGGGGTGGGGGGGGCACTGAAGCTTTCTTT.

The chain recombines TRBV2 with TRBJ2-7; TRBD1 is a possible D gene (5 bases). The V end was cut by 7 bases, the J end by 1 base, with 8 bases between. This CDR3 is 12 amino acids long. Germline V lookup: CDR1 SNHLY, CDR2 FYNNEI. In DNA, the CDR3 is TGTGCCAGCACCAGGGAATCCTACGAGCAGTACTTC. Its protein product is CASTRESYEQYF.

The J gene is TRBJ2-5, the V gene TRBV5-4; D gene ambiguous. This CDR3 has 13 residues. V lost 3 bases and J 6 bases, leaving 12 bases between the germline ends. Germline V gives CDR1 SGHNT, CDR2 YYREEE (reference sequence). The CDR3 DNA is TGTGCCAGCAGCTCCCCCCCCCTTCAGACCCAGTACTTC. The encoded protein is CASSSPPLQTQYF.

V and J are TRBV3-1 (or the pseudogene TRBV3-2) and TRBJ2-7; D ambiguous. Germline CDR1 and CDR2: LGHDT and YNNKEL (reference sequence). The V and J ends lost 1 base and 3 bases respectively, with 4 bases between them. The CDR3 is 12 residues long. The CDR3 is CASSQGSYEQYF. The CDR3 DNA reads as TGTGCCAGCAGCCAAGGGAGCTACGAGCAGTACTTC.

This rearrangement joins TRBV7-9 to TRBJ1-2, with D maybe TRBD1 (5 bases). Trimming took 5 bases from V and 4 from J, leaving 11 bases between them. The CDR3 loop spans 13 amino acids. Germline V gene lookup returns CDR1 SEHNR and CDR2 FQNEAQ (reference sequence). The DNA for the CDR3 is TGTGCCAGCAGCCAGGACACGTTCTATGGCTACACCTTC. Its translation: CASSQDTFYGYTF.

On this clone itself: Other nucleotide sequences in the sample specify the same CDR3. This chain links TRBV18 with TRBJ1-4; D unclear. CDR3 size: 15 residues. CDR1 is KGHSH and CDR2 is LQKENI in the germline V gene. Deletions cut 3 bases from V and 2 bases from J, with 10 bases between. CDR3 protein: CASSPFRATNEKLFF. In DNA, the CDR3 is TGTGCCAGCTCACCCTTCCGCGCCACTAATGAAAAACTGTTTTTT.

The CDR3 DNA follows: TGTGCCAGCAAGGGGTCTTTTGGGGCCAACGTCCTGACTTTC. This gives the protein CASKGSFGANVLTF. The J gene is TRBJ2-6, the V gene TRBV6-5, with D possibly matching TRBD1 (5 bases). Trimming took off 7 bases at V and 3 bases at J, with 10 bases between the two ends. Germline values: CDR1 MNHEY, CDR2 SVGAGI. The CDR3 runs to 14 residues.

Only a few counts were recorded for this clone. This specimen includes other DNA sequences encoding the same CDR3. The V and J genes are TRBV6-6 and TRBJ2-7, with D possibly being TRBD1 (5 bases). V lost 3 bases and J lost 3, with 12 bases in between. Germline CDR1 is MNHNY and CDR2 is SVGAGI (reference sequence). This CDR3 comprises 14 residues. CDR3 sequence (DNA): TGTGCCAGCAGTTATTCCCAGGGAAGCTACGAGCAGTACTTC. It codes for CASSYSQGSYEQYF.

The chain recombines TRBV7-9 with TRBJ1-6; D is undetermined. Germline V CDR1 and CDR2: SEHNR, FQNEAQ (reference sequence). This CDR3 has 11 amino acids. V was cut by 5 bases and J by 12 bases, with 8 bases left in between. The CDR3 DNA sequence: TGTGCCAGCAGCCCCCTAGGACCCCTCCACTTT. Amino acid sequence: CASSPLGPLHF.

V and J are TRBV3-1 (or the pseudogene TRBV3-2) and TRBJ1-2, with 8 bases that match TRBD1. This CDR3 region has 16 residues. Trimming at V came to 1 base and at J to 4 bases, leaving 8 bases not matched to a gene. Germline lookup yields CDR1 LGHDT and CDR2 YNNKEL (reference sequence). The CDR3 loop reads CASSQVSPRGLYGYTF. The CDR3 bases are TGTGCCAGCAGCCAAGTATCGCCCAGGGGGCTCTATGGCTACACCTTC.

The chain carries TRBV29-1 and TRBJ1-2; D is uncertain. This CDR3 is 11 amino acids long. Germline lookup yields CDR1 SQVTM and CDR2 ANQGSEA. The V end lost 6 bases, the J end lost 4 bases, and 9 bases lay between the germline ends. The CDR3 DNA follows: TGCAGCGTAAGGGAGGGCTATGGCTACACCTTC. Encoded protein: CSVREGYGYTF. Using reference TRBV29-1 and TRBJ1-2 for the parts outside the CDR3, the full variable domain is SAVISQKPSRDICQRGTSLTIQCQVDSQVTMMFWYRQQPGQSLTLIATANQGSEATYESGFVIDKFPISRPNLTFSTLTVSNMSPEDSSIYLCSVREGYGYTFGSGTRLTVV.

V usage is TRBV6-1 and J usage is TRBJ1-5; D uncertain. The CDR3 totals 17 residues. The germline V and J ends were trimmed by 2 bases and 0 bases, with 14 bases remaining between them. The germline gives CDR1 MNHNS, CDR2 SASEGT. The CDR3 region has the DNA TGTGCCAGCAGTGAAAATGGTTTCGGAGTTAGCAATCAGCCCCAGCATTTT. It yields the protein CASSENGFGVSNQPQHF.

This clone was counted only a few times. This sequence joins TRBV29-1 and TRBJ1-1; 10 bases fit TRBD1. This CDR3 contains 11 residues. The V and J ends lost 6 bases and 11 bases, in that order; junction bases with no gene match: 6. The germline V gene has CDR1 SQVTM and CDR2 ANQGSEA. The CDR3 here is CSVRDRGFAFF. DNA of the CDR3: TGCAGCGTCCGGGACAGGGGCTTCGCTTTCTTT.

The rearrangement joins TRBV6-5 to TRBJ1-4; D not resolved. Germline CDR1 is MNHEY and CDR2 is SVGAGI. The CDR3 is made up of 14 amino acids. The V and J ends lost 7 bases and 7 bases respectively, with 16 bases between them. The CDR3 here is CASKSGSSGEKLFF. CDR3 nucleotides: TGTGCCAGCAAATCGGGATCGAGTGGTGAAAAACTGTTTTTT.

V gene TRBV11-3 combines with J gene TRBJ2-2; tentatively, D is TRBD2 (5 bases). Germline CDR1 and CDR2: SGHNT and YENEEA. This CDR3 comprises 14 residues. The germline V and J ends were trimmed by 7 bases and 4 bases, with 13 bases remaining between them. The CDR3 DNA sequence: TGTGCCAGCACCTTGAGAAGCGGCACCGGGGAGCTGTTTTTT. Translating gives CASTLRSGTGELFF.

This clone came up a few times. This chain joins TRBV19 and TRBJ2-1; a possible D gene is TRBD1 (7 bases). The V gene's germline CDR1 is LNHDA and CDR2 SQIVND (reference sequence). The CDR3 covers 16 residues. V shed 5 bases and J shed 5 bases, with 19 bases lying between them. In DNA, the CDR3 is TGTGCCAGTAGTCTCCGAGGGACAGCGGGTCACAATGAGCAGTTCTTC. Translated: CASSLRGTAGHNEQFF. The whole variable domain, filled in from reference TRBV19 and TRBJ2-1, reads DGGITQSPKYLFRKEGQNVTLSCEQNLNHDAMYWYRQDPGQGLRLIYYSQIVNDFQKGDIAEGYSVSREKKESFPLTVTSAQKNPTAFYLCASSLRGTAGHNEQFFGPGTRLTVL.